The clone carrying this T cell receptor (beta chain) occurred a few times. Its cognate antigen is unknown. TCRdb called clones again from the PCR reads with MiXCR. The sample carries about 47,000 clones, around 23% recorded once. No treatment had been given to any patient before thyroid surgery. This entry belongs to a study of metastatic and nonmetastatic thyroid tumors. General study results and limits: Reportedly, malignant thyroid tumors had significantly higher TCR beta diversity than benign nodules, in blood and tumor.

Between the trimmed V and J ends, which lost 2 bases and 3 bases, there was a span of 5 bases. This CDR3 contains 12 residues. Germline V CDR1 and CDR2: MNHEY, SVGEGT. This TCR derives from a male donor with papillary thyroid cancer or a benign thyroid nodule (not recorded which). Some clones in this sample may be carry-over from other donors' samples. This sequence joins TRBV6-2 or TRBV6-3 and TRBJ2-7; no clear D. Specimen: blood. CDR3 bases: TGTGCCAGCAGTTACACAATCTACGAGCAGTACTTC. Translated: CASSYTIYEQYF.